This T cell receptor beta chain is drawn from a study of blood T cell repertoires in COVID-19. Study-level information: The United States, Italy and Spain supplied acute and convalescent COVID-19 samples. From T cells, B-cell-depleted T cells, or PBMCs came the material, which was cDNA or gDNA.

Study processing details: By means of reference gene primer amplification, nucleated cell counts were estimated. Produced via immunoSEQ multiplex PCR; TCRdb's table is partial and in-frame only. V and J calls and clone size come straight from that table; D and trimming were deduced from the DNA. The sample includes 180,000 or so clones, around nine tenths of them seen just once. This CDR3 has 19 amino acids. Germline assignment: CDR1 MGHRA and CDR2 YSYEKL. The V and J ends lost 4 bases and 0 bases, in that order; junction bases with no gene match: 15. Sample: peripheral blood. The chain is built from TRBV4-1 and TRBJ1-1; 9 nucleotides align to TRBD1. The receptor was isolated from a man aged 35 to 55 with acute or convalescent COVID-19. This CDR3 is CASSLRTGDIVGMNTEAFF. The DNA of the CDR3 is TGCGCCAGCAGCCTCCGGACAGGGGACATCGTGGGGATGAACACTGAAGCTTTCTTT.